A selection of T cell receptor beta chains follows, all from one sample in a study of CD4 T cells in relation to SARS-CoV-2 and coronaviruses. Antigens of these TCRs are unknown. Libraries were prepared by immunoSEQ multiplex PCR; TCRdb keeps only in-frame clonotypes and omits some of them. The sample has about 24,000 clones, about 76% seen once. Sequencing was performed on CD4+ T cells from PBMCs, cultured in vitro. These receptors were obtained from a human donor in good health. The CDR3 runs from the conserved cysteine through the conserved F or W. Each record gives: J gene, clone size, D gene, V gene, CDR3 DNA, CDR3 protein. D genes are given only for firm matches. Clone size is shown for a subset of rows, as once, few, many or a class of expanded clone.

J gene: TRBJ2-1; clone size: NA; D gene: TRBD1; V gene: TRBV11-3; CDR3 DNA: TGTGCCAGCAGCTTAGCAGGGGGCAGTAGCTACAATGAGCAGTTCTTC; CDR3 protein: CASSLAGGSSYNEQFF
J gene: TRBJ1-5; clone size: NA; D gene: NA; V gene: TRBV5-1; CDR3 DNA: TGCGCCAGCAGCCCGGACGGGGTGGGGAATCAGCCCCAGCATTTT; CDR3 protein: CASSPDGVGNQPQHF
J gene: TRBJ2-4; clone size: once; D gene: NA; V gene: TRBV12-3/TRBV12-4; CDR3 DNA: TGTGCCAGCAGTTTGAAGGAAAACATTCAGTACTTC; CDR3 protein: CASSLKENIQYF
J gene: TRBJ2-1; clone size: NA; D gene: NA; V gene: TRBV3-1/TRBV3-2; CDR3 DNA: TGTGCCAGCAGCTGGGTAGCGGATAATGAGCAGTTCTTC; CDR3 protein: CASSWVADNEQFF
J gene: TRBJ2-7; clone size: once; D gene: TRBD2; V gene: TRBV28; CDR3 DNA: TGTGCCAGCAGTCTATTAGCGGGACTAAACGAGCAGTACTTC; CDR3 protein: CASSLLAGLNEQYF
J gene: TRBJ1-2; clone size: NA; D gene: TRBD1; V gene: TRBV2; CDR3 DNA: TGTGCCAGCACCAACCCGCTTCTGAGGACAGGGTCCTTCTATGGCTACACCTTC; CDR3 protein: CASTNPLLRTGSFYGYTF
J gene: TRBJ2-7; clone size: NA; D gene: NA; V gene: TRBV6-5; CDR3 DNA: TGTGCCAGCAGCCTGGGGGTGGGGAGCTCCTACGAGCAGTACTTC; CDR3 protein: CASSLGVGSSYEQYF
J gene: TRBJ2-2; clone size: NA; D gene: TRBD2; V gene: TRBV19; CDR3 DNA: TGTGCCAGTAGTTCTGCGGGACTAGCGGGTACCGGGGAGCTGTTTTTT; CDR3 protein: CASSSAGLAGTGELFF
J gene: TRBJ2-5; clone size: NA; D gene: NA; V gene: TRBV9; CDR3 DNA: TGTGCCAGCACTAAGACGGGGCAGATTTTAGAGACCCAGTACTTC; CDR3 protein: CASTKTGQILETQYF
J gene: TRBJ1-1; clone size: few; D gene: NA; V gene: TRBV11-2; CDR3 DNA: TGTGCCAGCAGCTTAAAACTGGGTGAAGCTTTCTTT; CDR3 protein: CASSLKLGEAFF
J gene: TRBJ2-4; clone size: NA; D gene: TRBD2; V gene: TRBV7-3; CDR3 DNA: TGTGCCAGCAGGGGGACTAGCGGCAAAAACATTCAGTACTTC; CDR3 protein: CASRGTSGKNIQYF
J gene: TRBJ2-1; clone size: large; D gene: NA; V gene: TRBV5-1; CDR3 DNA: TGCGCCAGTAAGCCGGGACTTGAAACATACAATGAGCAGTTCTTC; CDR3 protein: CASKPGLETYNEQFF
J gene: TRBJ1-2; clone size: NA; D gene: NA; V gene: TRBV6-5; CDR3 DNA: TGTGCCAGCAGGGCGGGAGACAGTGAGAACTATGGCTACACCTTC; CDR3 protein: CASRAGDSENYGYTF
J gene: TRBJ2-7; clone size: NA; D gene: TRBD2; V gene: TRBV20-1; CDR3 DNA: TGCAGTGCTAGTTACCGGGGAGGGTACGAGCAGTACTTC; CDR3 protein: CSASYRGGYEQYF
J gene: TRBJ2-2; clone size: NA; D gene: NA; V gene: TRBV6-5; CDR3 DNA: TGTGCCAGCAGCGTGACAGCGAACACCGGGGAGCTGTTTTTT; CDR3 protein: CASSVTANTGELFF
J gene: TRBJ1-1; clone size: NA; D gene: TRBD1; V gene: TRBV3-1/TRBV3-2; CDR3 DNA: TGTGCCAGCAGCCACGAAGACAGGGGTGAAGCTTTCTTT; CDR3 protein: CASSHEDRGEAFF
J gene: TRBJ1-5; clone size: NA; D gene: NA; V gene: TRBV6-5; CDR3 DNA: TGTGCCAGCAGGGCGGGGTTGCAGCCCCAGCATTTT; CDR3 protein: CASRAGLQPQHF
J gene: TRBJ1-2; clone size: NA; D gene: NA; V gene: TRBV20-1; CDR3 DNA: TGCAGTGCTAGTTCCCAGGAGGGCTATGGCTACACCTTC; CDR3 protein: CSASSQEGYGYTF
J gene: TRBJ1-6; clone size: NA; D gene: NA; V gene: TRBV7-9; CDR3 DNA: TGTGCCAGCAGCTTAGGAGGGTTCTATAATTCACCCCTCCACTTT; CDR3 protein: CASSLGGFYNSPLHF
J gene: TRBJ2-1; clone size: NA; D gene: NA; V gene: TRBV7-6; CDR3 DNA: TGTGCCAGCAGCTTAGCTAATAGGGAGACTGAAGAGCAGTTCTTC; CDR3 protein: CASSLANRETEEQFF
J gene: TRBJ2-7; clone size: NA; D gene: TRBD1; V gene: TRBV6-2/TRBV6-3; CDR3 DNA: TGTGCCAGCAGTTACTCCGACAGGGGACCCTACGAGCAGTACTTC; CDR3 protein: CASSYSDRGPYEQYF
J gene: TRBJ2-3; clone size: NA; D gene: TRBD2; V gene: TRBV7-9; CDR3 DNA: TGTGCCAGCAGCTTAGTCGGCGGGAGGGCCACAGATACGCAGTATTTT; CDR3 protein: CASSLVGGRATDTQYF
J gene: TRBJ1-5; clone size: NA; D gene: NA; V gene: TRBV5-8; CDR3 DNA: TGTGCCAGCAGCTTTTTCCGTTCTATAGGGAATCAGCCCCAGCATTTT; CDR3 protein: CASSFFRSIGNQPQHF
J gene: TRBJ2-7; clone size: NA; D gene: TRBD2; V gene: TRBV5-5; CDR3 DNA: TGTGCCAGCAGCTTGGTCCTAGCGGGGGGGTTCTTCTACGAGCAGTACTTC; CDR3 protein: CASSLVLAGGFFYEQYF
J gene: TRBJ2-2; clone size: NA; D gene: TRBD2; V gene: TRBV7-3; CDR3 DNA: TGTGCCAGCAGCTCCAGCGGGAAGAACACCGGGGAGCTGTTTTTT; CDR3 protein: CASSSSGKNTGELFF
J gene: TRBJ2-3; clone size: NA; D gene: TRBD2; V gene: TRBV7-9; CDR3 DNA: TGTGCCAGCAGCTCAGGACTAGCGGGAGGAACGCAGTATTTT; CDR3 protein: CASSSGLAGGTQYF
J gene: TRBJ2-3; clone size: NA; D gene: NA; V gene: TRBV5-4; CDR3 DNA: TGTGCCAGCAGCCGAGACGGATCTATTTCCCCCACAGGGACAGATACGCAGTATTTT; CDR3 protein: CASSRDGSISPTGTDTQYF
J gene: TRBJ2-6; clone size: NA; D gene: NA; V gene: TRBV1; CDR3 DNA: TGCACCAGCAGCCAGGAAGACGCAACAGGGGGCATAGTATATGGGGCCAACGTCCTGACTTTC; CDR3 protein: CTSSQEDATGGIVYGANVLTF
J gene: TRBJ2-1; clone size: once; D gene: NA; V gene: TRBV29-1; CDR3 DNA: TGCAGCGTCCGTCAGAGGGCGTCGGGTGAGCAGTTCTTC; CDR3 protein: CSVRQRASGEQFF
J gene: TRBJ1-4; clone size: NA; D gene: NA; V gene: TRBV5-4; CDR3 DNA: TGTGCCAGCAGCTTGCTTCCAAATGAAAAACTGTTTTTT; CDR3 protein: CASSLLPNEKLFF
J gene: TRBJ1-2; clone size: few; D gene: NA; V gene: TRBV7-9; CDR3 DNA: TGTGCCAGCAGCGCCCCACATCCCTCTGGTGGCTACACCTTC; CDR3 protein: CASSAPHPSGGYTF
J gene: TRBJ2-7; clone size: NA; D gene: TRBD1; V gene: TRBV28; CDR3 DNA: TGTGCCACCTCCTCGGCCGGGACAGAGACCTACGAGCAGTACTTC; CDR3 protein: CATSSAGTETYEQYF
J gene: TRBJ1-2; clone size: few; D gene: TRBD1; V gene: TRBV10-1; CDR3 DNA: TGCGCCAGCAGTGAGGGGACAGCCAATGCGAACTATGGCTACACCTTC; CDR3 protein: CASSEGTANANYGYTF
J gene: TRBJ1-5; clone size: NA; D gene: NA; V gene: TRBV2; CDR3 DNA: TGTGCCAGCAGAGGTAATACAGGGCTCTGGCAGCCCCAGCATTTT; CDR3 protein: CASRGNTGLWQPQHF
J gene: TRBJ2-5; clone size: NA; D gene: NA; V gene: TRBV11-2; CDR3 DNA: TGTGCCAGCAGCTTAGAGGCGGGGACCCAGTACTTC; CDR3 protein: CASSLEAGTQYF
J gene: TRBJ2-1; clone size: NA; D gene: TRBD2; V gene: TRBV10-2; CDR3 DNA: TGCGCCAGCATGAGAGCGGGACCCTACAATGAGCAGTTCTTC; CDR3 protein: CASMRAGPYNEQFF
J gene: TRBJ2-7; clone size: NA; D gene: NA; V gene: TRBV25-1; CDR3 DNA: TGTGCCAGCAGTGAATCCTCCTACGAGCAGTACTTC; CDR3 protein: CASSESSYEQYF
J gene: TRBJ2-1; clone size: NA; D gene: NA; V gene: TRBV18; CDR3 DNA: TGTGCCAGCTCACGATCCGGGAGCCCTTTCCACGATGAGCAGTTCTTC; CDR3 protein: CASSRSGSPFHDEQFF
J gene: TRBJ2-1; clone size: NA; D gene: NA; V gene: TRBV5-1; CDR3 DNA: TGCGCCAGCAGCTTGTTGGTCTCATTAGGAGAGCAGTTCTTC; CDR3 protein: CASSLLVSLGEQFF
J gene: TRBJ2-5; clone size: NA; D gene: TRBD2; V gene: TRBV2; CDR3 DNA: TGTGCCAGCAGTGTGACTAGCGGCCCGGAGACCCAGTACTTC; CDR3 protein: CASSVTSGPETQYF
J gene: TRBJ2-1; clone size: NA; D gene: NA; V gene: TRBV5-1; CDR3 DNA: TGCGCCAGCAGCTTCGCCAGTCTCTCCTACAATGAGCAGTTCTTC; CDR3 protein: CASSFASLSYNEQFF
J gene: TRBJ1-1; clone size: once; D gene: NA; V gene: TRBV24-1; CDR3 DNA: TGTGCCACCAGTGATTCGGGACTCCAAGCTTTCTTT; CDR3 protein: CATSDSGLQAFF
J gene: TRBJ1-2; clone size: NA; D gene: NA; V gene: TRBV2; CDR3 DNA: TGTGCCAGCAGTGAATTTGCAGAATCCTATGGCTACACCTTC; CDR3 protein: CASSEFAESYGYTF
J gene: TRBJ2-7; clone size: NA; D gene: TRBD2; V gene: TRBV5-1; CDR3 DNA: TGCGCCAGCAGCTTGGGGACTAGCGGGATATACGAGCAGTACTTC; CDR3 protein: CASSLGTSGIYEQYF
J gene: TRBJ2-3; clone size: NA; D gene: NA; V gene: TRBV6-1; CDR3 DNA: TGTGCCAGCAGTGAAGGAATTAGCGCGGATACGCAGTATTTT; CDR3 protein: CASSEGISADTQYF
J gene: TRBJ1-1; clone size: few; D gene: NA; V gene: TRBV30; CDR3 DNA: TGTGCCTGGAGTCGGGGGACTGAAGCTTTCTTT; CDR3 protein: CAWSRGTEAFF
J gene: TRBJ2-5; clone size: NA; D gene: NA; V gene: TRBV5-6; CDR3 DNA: TGTGCCAGCAGCTTGGAGGTTGTAGAGACCCAGTACTTC; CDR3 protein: CASSLEVVETQYF
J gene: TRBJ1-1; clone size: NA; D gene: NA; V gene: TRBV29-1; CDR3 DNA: TGCAGCGTTGAATCAGGACCCTTAGGCACTGAAGCTTTCTTT; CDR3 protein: CSVESGPLGTEAFF
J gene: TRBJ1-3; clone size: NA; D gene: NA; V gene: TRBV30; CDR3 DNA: TGTGCCTGGAGGGAAGGGGTAGGAAACACCATATATTTT; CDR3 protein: CAWREGVGNTIYF
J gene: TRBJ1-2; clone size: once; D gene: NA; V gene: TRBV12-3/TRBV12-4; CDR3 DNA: TGTGCCAGCAGGGTAACACAGTCGAGGGGCTACACCTTC; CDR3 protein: CASRVTQSRGYTF
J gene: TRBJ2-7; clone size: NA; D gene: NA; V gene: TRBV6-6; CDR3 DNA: TGTGCCACCGGAGGCGGGATTTCCTACGAGCAGTACTTC; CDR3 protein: CATGGGISYEQYF
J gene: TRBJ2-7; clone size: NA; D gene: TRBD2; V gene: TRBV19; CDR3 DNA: TGTGCCAGTAGTAATCTAGCGGGAGTTCCTTACGAGCAGTACTTC; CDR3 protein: CASSNLAGVPYEQYF
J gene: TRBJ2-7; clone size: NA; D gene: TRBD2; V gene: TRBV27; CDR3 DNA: TGTGCCAGCAGTTTATCGGCGGGAGGGCGGCACGAGCAGTACTTC; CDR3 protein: CASSLSAGGRHEQYF
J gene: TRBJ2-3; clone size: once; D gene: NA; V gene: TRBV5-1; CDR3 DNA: TGCGCCAGCAGCTTGGTATTATCCAAGGATACGCAGTATTTT; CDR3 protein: CASSLVLSKDTQYF
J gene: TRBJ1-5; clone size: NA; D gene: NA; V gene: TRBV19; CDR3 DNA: TGTGCCAGTAGTAGGACAGATAGCAATCAGCCCCAGCATTTT; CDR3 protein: CASSRTDSNQPQHF
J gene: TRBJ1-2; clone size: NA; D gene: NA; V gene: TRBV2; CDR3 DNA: TGTGCCAGCAGTGAGGGTGGCTACACCTTC; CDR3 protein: CASSEGGYTF
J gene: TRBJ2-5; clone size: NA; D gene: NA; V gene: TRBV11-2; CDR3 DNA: TGTGCCAGCAGCTTAGAGTCGGGCCAGGGAGAGACCCAGTACTTC; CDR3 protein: CASSLESGQGETQYF
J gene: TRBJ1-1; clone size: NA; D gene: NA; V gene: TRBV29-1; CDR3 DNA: TGCAGCGCCCTGGGTGTTTGGCCGTTGGCTGAAGCTTTCTTT; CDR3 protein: CSALGVWPLAEAFF
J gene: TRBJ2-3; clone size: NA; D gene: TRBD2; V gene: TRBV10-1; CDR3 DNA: TGCGCCAGCAGTGCCCGAGCGGGAGGCACAGATACGCAGTATTTT; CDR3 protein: CASSARAGGTDTQYF